The rows below give T cell receptor beta chains drawn from one sample of a study of control samples from healthy donors and cancer patients. Libraries were prepared by immunoSEQ multiplex PCR; TCRdb keeps only in-frame clonotypes and omits some of them. Among approximately 89,000 clones listed, around 87% were seen once. Sample: blood. These receptors originate from a man in his forties or fifties in good health. The CDR3 runs from the conserved cysteine through the conserved F or W. Fields, in order: clone size, J gene, V gene, D gene, CDR3 protein, CDR3 DNA. D genes are given only for firm matches. Only some rows state a clone size, as once, few, many or a class for expanded clones.

size: .; J: TRBJ1-4; V: TRBV7-2; D: TRBD1; CDR3: CASSLSRDSSSEKLFF; DNA: TGTGCCAGCAGCTTATCAAGGGACAGTAGCAGTGAAAAACTGTTTTTT
size: .; J: TRBJ1-2; V: TRBV9; D: .; CDR3: CASSPRSAGKGGYTF; DNA: TGTGCCAGCAGCCCCCGTTCGGCGGGGAAGGGTGGCTACACCTTC
size: .; J: TRBJ2-7; V: TRBV6-6; D: .; CDR3: CASSQGTAPTYEQYF; DNA: TGTGCCAGCAGCCAGGGGACGGCTCCTACCTACGAGCAGTACTTC
size: .; J: TRBJ2-3; V: TRBV9; D: TRBD2; CDR3: CASSVGGSFSDTQYF; DNA: TGTGCCAGCAGCGTCGGGGGGAGCTTTTCAGATACGCAGTATTTT
size: .; J: TRBJ1-6; V: TRBV9; D: .; CDR3: CASSLTGVNSPLHF; DNA: TGTGCCAGCAGCCTGACGGGGGTTAATTCACCCCTCCACTTT
size: .; J: TRBJ2-2; V: TRBV5-6; D: TRBD2; CDR3: CASSASGSYTGELFF; DNA: TGTGCCAGCAGCGCCAGCGGGAGCTACACCGGGGAGCTGTTTTTT
size: .; J: TRBJ1-4; V: TRBV27; D: .; CDR3: CASSFWGEKLFF; DNA: TGTGCCAGCAGTTTTTGGGGTGAAAAACTGTTTTTT
size: .; J: TRBJ2-4; V: TRBV4-3; D: .; CDR3: CASSQDIALGEGGAAKNIQYF; DNA: TGCGCCAGCAGCCAAGATATCGCCCTAGGTGAGGGGGGAGCGGCCAAAAACATTCAGTACTTC
size: .; J: TRBJ2-1; V: TRBV7-8; D: TRBD2; CDR3: CASSPTGAGGFNEQFF; DNA: TGTGCCAGCAGCCCAACCGGAGCGGGGGGTTTCAATGAGCAGTTCTTC
size: .; J: TRBJ2-1; V: TRBV3-1/TRBV3-2; D: TRBD2; CDR3: CASSLRLAGEQFF; DNA: TGTGCCAGCAGCCTCCGACTAGCAGGTGAGCAGTTCTTC
size: .; J: TRBJ1-2; V: TRBV4-1; D: TRBD1; CDR3: CASSQGQGANYGYTF; DNA: TGCGCCAGCAGCCAAGGTCAGGGGGCAAACTATGGCTACACCTTC
size: .; J: TRBJ2-1; V: TRBV7-2; D: TRBD2; CDR3: CASRPLVSVGLAGGEQFF; DNA: TGTGCCAGCAGACCCCTAGTATCGGTGGGACTAGCGGGGGGAGAGCAGTTCTTC
size: .; J: TRBJ2-7; V: TRBV9; D: .; CDR3: CASSGSGYSYEQYF; DNA: TGTGCCAGCAGCGGCAGCGGTTATTCCTACGAGCAGTACTTC
size: .; J: TRBJ1-2; V: TRBV3-1/TRBV3-2; D: TRBD1; CDR3: CASSRGQGGYTF; DNA: TGTGCCAGCAGCCGGGGACAGGGAGGCTACACCTTC
size: .; J: TRBJ1-4; V: TRBV6-1; D: TRBD1; CDR3: CASSEGLGQGDEKLFF; DNA: TGTGCCAGCAGTGAAGGGTTGGGACAGGGGGATGAAAAACTGTTTTTT
size: .; J: TRBJ2-3; V: TRBV30; D: .; CDR3: CAWSKGQGWNTQYF; DNA: TGTGCCTGGAGTAAAGGTCAGGGCTGGAATACGCAGTATTTT
size: .; J: TRBJ1-2; V: TRBV4-3; D: .; CDR3: CASSQGTDPHYGYTF; DNA: TGCGCCAGCAGCCAAGGGACAGACCCACACTATGGCTACACCTTC
size: .; J: TRBJ2-7; V: TRBV4-1; D: TRBD2; CDR3: CASSHVAGGDYEQYF; DNA: TGCGCCAGCAGCCATGTAGCGGGAGGGGATTACGAGCAGTACTTC
size: .; J: TRBJ2-5; V: TRBV12-3/TRBV12-4; D: .; CDR3: CASPQTTTQYF; DNA: TGTGCCAGCCCACAGACAACGACCCAGTACTTC
size: .; J: TRBJ1-3; V: TRBV3-1/TRBV3-2; D: .; CDR3: CASSTHQGRSGNTIYF; DNA: TGTGCCAGCAGCACCCATCAGGGCAGGTCTGGAAACACCATATATTTT
size: .; J: TRBJ2-1; V: TRBV7-3; D: .; CDR3: CASSLSPGPYNEQFF; DNA: TGTGCCAGCAGCTTATCGCCAGGGCCCTACAATGAGCAGTTCTTC
size: .; J: TRBJ1-1; V: TRBV5-4; D: .; CDR3: CASSLGGGTEAFF; DNA: TGTGCCAGCAGCTTGGGGGGTGGGACTGAAGCTTTCTTT
size: .; J: TRBJ1-1; V: TRBV24-1; D: .; CDR3: CATPPQGMGWTEAFF; DNA: TGTGCCACTCCCCCCCAGGGAATGGGGTGGACTGAAGCTTTCTTT
size: .; J: TRBJ2-5; V: TRBV4-2; D: .; CDR3: CASSLRRVGETQYF; DNA: TGTGCCAGCAGTTTACGGAGGGTTGGAGAGACCCAGTACTTC
size: once; J: TRBJ1-6; V: TRBV27; D: TRBD1; CDR3: CASSPTAGGAGGRSPLHF; DNA: TGTGCCAGCAGCCCGACAGCAGGGGGCGCGGGGGGAAGATCACCCCTCCACTTT
size: few; J: TRBJ2-3; V: TRBV11-2; D: .; CDR3: CASSVLIDTQYF; DNA: TGTGCCAGCAGCGTCCTAATAGATACGCAGTATTTT